A single sample gave rise to the 21 T cell receptor beta chains below, sequenced in a study of identical twins. TCRdb re-called the 5' RACE reads with MiXCR, one entry per CDR3 protein. Among about 490,000 distinct CDR3 sequences listed, around 15% were seen once. The same sample was also used in a study of yellow fever vaccine responses in identical twins.

Material for sequencing was CD4+ T cells sorted from blood. The receptors here all came from a woman aged 18-29 years in good health.

The gene calls are TRBV5-1 and TRBJ2-2; 7 bases line up with TRBD1. This CDR3 contains 15 residues. V lost 7 bases, J lost 2 bases, and 8 bases stayed unmatched. The germline V gene has CDR1 SGHRS and CDR2 YFSETQ. CDR3: CASASGTANTGELFF. The CDR3 coding sequence is TGCGCCAGCGCATCCGGGACAGCAAACACCGGGGAGCTGTTTTTT.

This clonotype was observed at least ten times. The chain employs TRBV4-1 and TRBJ1-6; 7 nucleotides line up with TRBD1. J gave up 3 bases and V 4 bases, and 6 bases lay outside the gene matches. The CDR3 has 16 amino acids. Germline CDR1 reads MGHRA; CDR2 reads YSYEKL. The CDR3 DNA sequence: TGCGCCAGCAGCCGTGAGACAGGGATCTATAATTCACCCCTCCACTTT. Protein product: CASSRETGIYNSPLHF.

The V and J genes are TRBV28 and TRBJ2-2; 8 bases line up with TRBD2. The V gene's germline CDR1 is MDHEN and CDR2 SYDVKM. V shed 4 bases and J 7 bases; nucleotides not matched to a gene: 17. The CDR3 is 18 amino acids. This chain's CDR3 is CASSSSGGRSVDGGELFF. The CDR3, as DNA: TGTGCCAGCAGTTCGTCGGGGGGGAGGAGTGTGGATGGCGGGGAGCTGTTTTTT.

The J gene is TRBJ2-2, the V gene TRBV10-3; the D gene is possibly TRBD1 (5 bases). Trimming left V 2 bases short and J 5 bases short, with 12 bases between. The CDR3 has 15 residues. CDR1 is ENHRY and CDR2 is SYGVKD in the germline V gene. The CDR3 region has the DNA TGTGCCATCAGTGAGAGGGGTATGGGGACCGGGGAGCTGTTTTTT. Translated, it gives CAISERGMGTGELFF.

The chain joins TRBV5-1 to TRBJ2-3, with TRBD2 identical over 10 bases. The germline V gene encodes CDR1 SGHRS and CDR2 YFSETQ. The CDR3 is made up of 13 amino acids. V shed 6 bases and J 11 bases; nucleotides not matched to a gene: 9. The CDR3 region has the DNA TGCGCCAGCATGGAGACTGGACTAGCGGAGCAGTATTTT. It yields the protein CASMETGLAEQYF.

This clonotype was seen many times. This sequence joins TRBV11-3 and TRBJ2-3; D is perhaps TRBD1 or TRBD2 (6 bases each). The CDR3 has 17 residues. Germline CDR1 SGHNT, CDR2 YENEEA. V was trimmed by 4 bases and J by 0 bases, leaving 17 bases between them. Here the CDR3 reads CASSSLWGADSTDTQYF. The CDR3 coding sequence is TGTGCCAGCAGCTCCTTGTGGGGGGCCGATAGCACAGATACGCAGTATTTT.

The genes are TRBV12-3 or TRBV12-4 and TRBJ1-1, with D possibly matching TRBD1 (5 bases). V was shortened by 7 bases and J by 6 bases, with 15 bases between the two germline ends. The CDR3 sequence is 13 residues long. This CDR3 reads CASTYGGVAEAFF. The CDR3 DNA is TGTGCCAGCACATACGGGGGGGTGGCTGAAGCTTTCTTT.

The chain uses TRBV6-1 and TRBJ1-1; no clear D gene. There are 15 residues in the CDR3. V dropped 2 bases and J dropped 4 bases, with 14 bases sitting between them. From germline, CDR1 is MNHNS and CDR2 SASEGT. Written as DNA, the CDR3 is TGTGCCAGCAGTGAACGTCCAGCGGGCGGCACTGAAGCTTTCTTT. Translated: CASSERPAGGTEAFF.

The rearrangement links TRBV28 to TRBJ2-7, with a tentative D call TRBD1 (6 bases). V lost 2 bases and J 5 bases, leaving 25 bases between the germline ends. CDR3 length: 18 amino acids. The germline V gene encodes CDR1 MDHEN and CDR2 SYDVKM. The DNA of the CDR3 is TGTGCCAGCAGTTTAGGGCGAGGGCAGGGGCGTACCTGGAACGAGCAGTACTTC. Translation gives CASSLGRGQGRTWNEQYF. Full variable domain (remainder filled in from reference TRBV28 and TRBJ2-7): DVKVTQSSRYLVKRTGEKVFLECVQDMDHENMFWYRQDPGLGLRLIYFSYDVKMKEKGDIPEGYSVSREKKERFSLILESASTNQTSMYLCASSLGRGQGRTWNEQYFGPGTRLTVT.

This chain connects TRBV27 to TRBJ2-1; maybe TRBD1 (6 bases). Germline V gene lookup returns CDR1 MNHEY and CDR2 SMNVEV (reference sequence). This CDR3 has 14 amino acids. Trimming took 7 bases from V and 10 from J, leaving 20 bases between them. CDR3 protein: CASTFAQGLREQFF. The DNA of the CDR3 is TGTGCCAGCACCTTCGCACAGGGTTTACGGGAGCAGTTCTTC.

This clonotype was counted between two and nine times. The chain combines TRBV4-1 with TRBJ2-3; D might be TRBD2 (6 bases). The germline V gene has CDR1 MGHRA and CDR2 YSYEKL. The V end lost 4 bases, the J end lost 2 bases, and 13 bases lay between the germline ends. This CDR3 has 15 residues. The CDR3 region is CASSPAGPFTDTQYF. The CDR3 DNA reads TGCGCCAGCAGCCCGGCGGGACCCTTCACAGATACGCAGTATTTT.

This clonotype appeared a few times. The chain has TRBV7-9 and TRBJ2-6; no reliable D call. V gave up 5 bases and J gave up 0 bases, with 8 bases separating them. From germline, CDR1 is SEHNR and CDR2 FQNEAQ (reference sequence). The CDR3 length is 15 residues. The CDR3 DNA reads TGTGCCAGCAGCACCTACAGCTCTGGGGCCAACGTCCTGACTTTC. It specifies CASSTYSSGANVLTF.

The chain is built from TRBV28 and TRBJ2-1; D remains unclear. V was clipped by 1 base and J by 8 bases, with 9 bases between them. The CDR3 is 13 residues long. Germline lookup yields CDR1 MDHEN and CDR2 SYDVKM. The CDR3, as DNA: TGTGCCAGCAGTTTATCTTTTTTGTATGAGCAGTTCTTC. It specifies CASSLSFLYEQFF.

The CDR3 region is CASGSGLAGGWEQFF. CDR3 DNA: TGTGCTAGTGGTTCCGGACTAGCGGGAGGTTGGGAGCAGTTCTTC. V gene TRBV12-5 combines with J gene TRBJ2-1; 14 bases match TRBD2. V was pared by 4 bases and J by 10 bases, with 6 bases of the junction left unmatched. The CDR3 extends over 15 amino acids. The germline CDR1 and CDR2 sequences are LGHNT and FRNRAP.

This clonotype was seen more than once but under ten times. The CDR3 loop is CASSQPTRSYEQYF. The CDR3 bases are TGCGCCAGCAGCCAACCGACACGCTCCTACGAGCAGTACTTC. The chain carries TRBV4-1 and TRBJ2-7; D is unclear. V lost 2 bases and J 0 bases, leaving 8 bases between the germline ends. The CDR3 contains 14 residues. Germline values: CDR1 MGHRA, CDR2 YSYEKL.

The chain uses TRBV5-1 and TRBJ2-7, with a possible D match to TRBD2 (5 bases). Looked up from germline, CDR1 is SGHRS and CDR2 is YFSETQ. This CDR3 is 12 amino acids long. V dropped 0 bases and J dropped 7 bases, with 8 bases sitting between them. In DNA, the CDR3 is TGCGCCAGCAGCTTGGAATCGGGAGAGCAGTACTTC. This encodes CASSLESGEQYF.

This rearrangement joins TRBV6-1 to TRBJ2-1; D gene unclear. The CDR3 spans 14 residues. Trimming removed 6 bases at V and 11 bases at J, with 20 bases between. In germline, CDR1 is MNHNS, CDR2 SASEGT. CDR3 loop: CASRASLGPFKQFF. As DNA, the CDR3 is TGTGCCAGCAGGGCTAGTCTTGGGCCCTTCAAGCAGTTCTTC.

CDR3 protein: CASSLAGAGEKLFF. DNA of the CDR3: TGTGCCAGCAGCTTAGCAGGGGCAGGTGAAAAACTGTTTTTT. This sequence joins TRBV7-9 and TRBJ1-4, with D possibly matching TRBD1 (5 bases). This CDR3 has 14 amino acids. CDR1 is SEHNR, CDR2 FQNEAQ, per germline (reference sequence). Trimming removed 0 bases at V and 7 bases at J, with 9 bases between.

In its sample, this clonotype was seen a few times. This chain links TRBV12-3 or TRBV12-4 with TRBJ1-2; D is unclear. The ends were cut back, 0 bases at V and 1 base at J, with 6 bases in the middle. The CDR3 runs 14 residues. The CDR3 region has the DNA TGTGCCAGCAGTTTAGCGGGTTTTAACTATGGCTACACCTTC. Protein sequence: CASSLAGFNYGYTF.

The CDR3 nucleotides read TGCGCCAGCAGCTTCCAGCAACAAGAGACCCAGTACTTC. This translates into CASSFQQQETQYF. The V gene is TRBV5-1, the J gene TRBJ2-5; unclear D gene. Germline V CDR1 and CDR2: SGHRS, YFSETQ. This CDR3 region has 13 residues. Trimming took 2 bases from V and 2 from J, leaving 7 bases between them. The whole variable domain, filled in from reference TRBV5-1 and TRBJ2-5, reads KAGVTQTPRYLIKTRGQQVTLSCSPISGHRSVSWYQQTPGQGLQFLFEYFSETQRNKGNFPGRFSGRQFSNSRSEMNVSTLELGDSALYLCASSFQQQETQYFGPGTRLLVL.

The gene calls are TRBV20-1 and TRBJ2-3; D may match TRBD1 or TRBD2 (6 bases each). Trimming shortened V by 1 base and J by 5 bases, and 19 bases separated the two germline ends. CDR3 length equals 16 residues. Germline CDR1 reads DFQATT; CDR2 reads SNEGSKA (reference sequence). Here the CDR3 DNA reads TGCAGTGCTAGAGTTGGGGGGCTGGGGTTCGGAGATACGCAGTATTTT. Its translation: CSARVGGLGFGDTQYF.